This T cell receptor (beta chain) was documented in a study of T cell repertoires in cytomegalovirus infection. Looking at the study overall: Researchers turned to recently identified HLA-C-restricted CMV epitopes as well as well-studied HLA-B-restricted ones. CMV infection plus the matching HLA type was flagged by public TCR beta signatures. Study findings and constraints: CMV-specific HLA-C-restricted TCR beta clonotypes dominated the ex vivo response. Pooled public TCR beta family frequency picked out CMV carriers with the relevant HLA.

Trimming cost V 7 bases and J 4 bases; bases outside gene matches: 18. Germline V gives CDR1 MNHEY, CDR2 SVGAGI. The CDR3 is 17 residues long. TCRdb redid the calling of the reads with MiXCR, one entry per CDR3 protein. Of 830,000 or so distinct CDR3 sequences in the sample, 32% were seen once. As for this clonotype: The antigen remains undetermined.

The source of this sequence is a human donor in good health (CMV status not recorded). Some clones in this sample may be carry-over from other donors' samples. The sample here was cultured CD8+ T cells from PBMCs, taken from culture after CMV antigen stimulation. This chain connects TRBV6-5 to TRBJ1-2; the match to TRBD1 covers 7 bases. CDR3 nucleotides: TGTGCCAGCACCATGTGGGACAGCGAGACCTCATCCTATGGCTACACCTTC. Translation: CASTMWDSETSSYGYTF.